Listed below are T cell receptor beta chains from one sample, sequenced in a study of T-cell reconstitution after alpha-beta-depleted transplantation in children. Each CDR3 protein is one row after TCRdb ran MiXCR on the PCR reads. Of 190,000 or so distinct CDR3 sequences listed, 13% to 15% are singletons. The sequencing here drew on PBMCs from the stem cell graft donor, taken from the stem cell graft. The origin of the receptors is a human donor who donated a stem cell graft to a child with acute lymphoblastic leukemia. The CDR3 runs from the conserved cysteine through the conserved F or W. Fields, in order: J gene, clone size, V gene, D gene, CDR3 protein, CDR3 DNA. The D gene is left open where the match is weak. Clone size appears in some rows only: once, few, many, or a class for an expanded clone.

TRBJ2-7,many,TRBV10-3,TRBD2,CAISEGTSGSYEQYF,TGTGCCATCAGTGAAGGGACTAGCGGATCCTACGAGCAGTACTTC
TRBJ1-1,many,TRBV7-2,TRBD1,CASSFGTENTEAFF,TGTGCCAGCAGCTTCGGGACAGAGAACACTGAAGCTTTCTTT
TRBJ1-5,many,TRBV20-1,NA,CSAQTGRAGQPQHF,TGCAGTGCCCAAACAGGGAGGGCTGGGCAGCCCCAGCATTTT
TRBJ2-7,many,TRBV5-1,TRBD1,CASSEGQGRLYEQYF,TGCGCCAGCAGCGAGGGACAGGGGAGACTCTACGAGCAGTACTTC
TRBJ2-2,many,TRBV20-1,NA,CSARGGWELFF,TGCAGTGCTAGGGGGGGTTGGGAGCTGTTTTTT
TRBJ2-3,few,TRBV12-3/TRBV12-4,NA,CASSLLLFRGDTQYF,TGTGCCAGCAGTTTATTACTATTCAGGGGAGATACGCAGTATTTT
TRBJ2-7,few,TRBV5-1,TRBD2,CASSPPGEGYGEQYF,TGCGCCAGCAGCCCGCCCGGGGAGGGTTACGGCGAGCAGTACTTC
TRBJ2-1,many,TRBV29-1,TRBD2,CSVGLVNNEQFF,TGCAGCGTGGGACTAGTGAACAATGAGCAGTTCTTC
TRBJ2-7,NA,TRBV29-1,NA,CSVEWGDPYEQYF,TGCAGCGTTGAATGGGGGGACCCCTACGAGCAGTACTTC
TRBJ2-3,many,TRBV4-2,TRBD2,CASSQSAGGPADTQYF,TGTGCCAGCAGCCAATCAGCGGGAGGGCCCGCAGATACGCAGTATTTT
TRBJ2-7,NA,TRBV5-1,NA,CASSLEVGLYEQYF,TGCGCCAGCAGCTTGGAGGTGGGACTCTACGAGCAGTACTTC
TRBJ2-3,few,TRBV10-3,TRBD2,CAISLAGGPYTQYF,TGTGCCATCAGCCTAGCGGGAGGGCCTTATACGCAGTATTTT
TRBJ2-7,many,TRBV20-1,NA,CSAEAGRDSYEQYF,TGCAGTGCCGAAGCCGGCCGCGATTCCTACGAGCAGTACTTC
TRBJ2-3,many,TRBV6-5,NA,CASSLRLGAGGTDTQYF,TGTGCCAGCAGTCTACGACTGGGGGCGGGAGGCACAGATACGCAGTATTTT
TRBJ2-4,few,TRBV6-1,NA,CASSAKRTGLAKNIQYF,TGTGCCAGCAGCGCGAAACGGACGGGATTAGCCAAAAACATTCAGTACTTC
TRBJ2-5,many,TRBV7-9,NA,CASSLLDRLPETQYF,TGTGCCAGCAGCTTATTAGACCGCTTACCAGAGACCCAGTACTTC
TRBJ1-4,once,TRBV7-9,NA,CASSLAGGEKLFF,TGTGCCAGCAGCTTAGCAGGGGGTGAAAAACTGTTTTTT
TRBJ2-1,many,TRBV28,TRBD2,CASRSGGLAGVYNEQFF,TGTGCCAGCCGATCCGGGGGACTAGCGGGAGTCTACAATGAGCAGTTCTTC
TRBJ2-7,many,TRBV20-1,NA,CSARGRPYEQYF,TGCAGTGCTAGGGGTAGACCCTACGAGCAGTACTTC
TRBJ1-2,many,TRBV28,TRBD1,CASSPSAGGYGYTF,TGTGCCAGCAGTCCCTCGGCAGGGGGCTATGGCTACACCTTC
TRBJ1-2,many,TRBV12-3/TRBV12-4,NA,CASTAGQGYGYTF,TGTGCCAGCACCGCGGGACAAGGCTATGGCTACACCTTC
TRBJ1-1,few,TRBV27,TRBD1,CASSPAGTGERGTEAFF,TGTGCCAGCAGCCCAGCCGGGACAGGGGAGAGAGGAACTGAAGCTTTCTTT
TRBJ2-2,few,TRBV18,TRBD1,CASSPTRTGGSNTGELFF,TGTGCCAGCTCACCGACGAGGACAGGGGGCTCGAACACCGGGGAGCTGTTTTTT
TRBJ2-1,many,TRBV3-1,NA,CASSQVNPLRLINEQFF,TGTGCCAGCAGCCAAGTGAACCCCCTCAGATTGATCAATGAGCAGTTCTTC
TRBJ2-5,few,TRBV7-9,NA,CASSQQPRSKQETQYF,TGTGCCAGCAGCCAACAACCTCGAAGCAAACAAGAGACCCAGTACTTC
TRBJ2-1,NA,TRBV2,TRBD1,CASLPGTGVYNEQFF,TGTGCCAGCTTACCCGGGACAGGGGTTTACAATGAGCAGTTCTTC
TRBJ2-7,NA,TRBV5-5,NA,CASSLGAQGSGFDEQYF,TGTGCCAGCAGCTTGGGGGCCCAGGGAAGCGGGTTCGACGAGCAGTACTTC
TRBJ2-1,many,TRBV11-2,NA,CASSYGQGRSYNEQFF,TGTGCCAGCAGCTACGGCCAGGGCAGGTCCTACAATGAGCAGTTCTTC
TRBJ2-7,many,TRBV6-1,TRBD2,CASRQREAYEQYF,TGTGCCAGCAGGCAGCGGGAGGCCTACGAGCAGTACTTC